This T cell receptor beta chain was sequenced for a study of shared clonotypes between healthy human individuals (dated by TCRdb to 2018 to 2021). Context from the whole study: Three men and two women, aged 18 to 49 years, made up the cohort. To estimate repertoire size and how much clonotype sharing occurs between individuals, the study deeply sequenced the blood TCR repertoires of several healthy adults. To increase sequencing depth and limit assay-specific biases, different laboratories used diverse techniques to prepare libraries and sequence TCR repertoires. For each donor, CD4 naive and CD4 memory were each run on three plates, CD8 naive on two plates, and CD8 memory on one plate. Each donor's leukapheresis produced roughly between roughly 0.85 and 9 billion PBMCs. What the research found in general, with its limitations: Clonotypes shared by all four sorted-subset donors showed higher generation probabilities than non-shared clonotypes. Only blood was sampled, and tissue TCR repertoires likely differ from those in blood. Because the study included a small number of donors, the genetic and exposure-history diversity represented was limited. Based on pairwise subsampling, the degree of clonotype sharing among donors was expected to be affected by sequencing depth. Even with the large sequencing depth, rarefaction of the sorted-subset datasets indicated that sequencing was incomplete. About 5% of naive CD4, roughly 3.6% of naive CD8, around 2.3% of memory CD4, and 0.4% of memory CD8 clonotypes were shared across a few donors. Estimated clonotype richness was generally larger for naive than for memory subsets.

The donors were healthy, HIV-negative adults with no recently reported acute infections or vaccinations. Every donor was a Caucasian adult residing in Nashville, Tennessee, USA. CD4+ T cells were enriched by magnetic negative selection; naive cells were then positively selected on CD45RA, and the negative fraction formed the memory subset. Blood was obtained by leukapheresis, after which PBMCs were separated by Ficoll-Histopaque density gradient centrifugation and cryopreserved in liquid nitrogen vapor phase. Analytical flow cytometry was used to check the purity and quantity of each magnetically sorted T cell population. Genomic DNA was isolated from every sorted fraction and measured by UV absorbance on a Nanodrop 2000c. V lost 3 bases and J lost 1 base, and the count of bases not matched to a germline gene is 2. From a lookup of the germline V gene (reference sequence), CDR1 and CDR2 are SGHNT and YYREEE. Its CDR3 holds 14 amino acids, cysteine through phenylalanine. The CDR3 DNA has 42 bases and is translated from base 1.

This clone is a singleton in its sample. The antigen this receptor binds is unknown. Per-base qualities were not stored, and no clone one base away is much larger. Using the deep immunoSEQ assay, multiplex PCR amplified TCR CDR3 regions from genomic DNA. Extracted genomic DNA from each cell subset was distributed evenly across all wells of several immunoSEQ 96-well plates, and each plate was treated as a replicate. For sorted subsets, about 200 ng genomic DNA, equal to approximately 30,000 T cell genomes, was loaded into each replicate PCR. Purified libraries were quantified with a Qubit 3.0 fluorometer, sized on a Bioanalyzer 2100, and re-quantified with the KAPA Library Quantification kit. Every immunoSEQ 96-well plate was sequenced on a separate single-read 150-cycle Illumina NextSeq 550 flow cell. For the original study's pipeline: Because the immunoSEQ output included only junctional sequences and no quality scores, the filtering could not be the same as the filtering used for full-length reads. Sequences were annotated with PyIR, a Python wrapper for IgBLAST v1.9, and V/J genes and CDR3 were assigned using IMGT germline references. Reads with weak V/J assignments (E-value above 1e-6), missing CDR3, stop codons, out-of-frame junctions, or ambiguous translated residues were removed. V3J clonotypes were defined as sequences sharing the same inferred V gene, J gene, and CDR3 amino acid sequence. Percentage overlap between repertoires was calculated by dividing the number of shared unique clonotypes by the size of the smaller repertoire. RTK rarefaction, the Chao1 estimator, and Recon v2.1 estimates of unobserved clonotypes were used to assess repertoire richness. OLGA was used to compute generation probabilities for all TCRbeta clonotypes that the gDNA method yielded from a handful of donors. This is the immuneACCESS table as TCRdb keeps it, with only in-frame sequences that have V and J called. A part of the clones is gone; compared with another copy, unresolved V genes explain less than half, and the rest is unexplained. That table furnishes V, J and clone size, whereas the DNA furnished D and trimming. Here the sample has 2 million to 2.5 million clones; roughly 93% occur a single time. The ten largest clones add up to about 0.39% of the sample.

The chain was built from TRBV5-4 and TRBJ2-5; TRBD1 lines up with 8 middle nucleotides. Sequencing was done on a sample of naive CD4+ T cells from PBMCs. The sample's cell subset or site, from its label and the paper: CD45RA+ positively selected. The sequence came from a man in his late teens or twenties in good health. Some clones in this sample may be carry-over from other donors' samples. The nucleotides are TGTGCCAGCAGCTCGACAGGGGTCCAAGAGACCCAGTACTTC. Its product reads: CASSSTGVQETQYF. When the CDR3 is completed using the reference TRBV5-4 and TRBJ2-5 genes on either side, the full variable domain is ETGVTQSPTHLIKTRGQQVTLRCSSQSGHNTVSWYQQALGQGPQFIFQYYREEENGRGNFPPRFSGLQFPNYSSELNVNALELDDSALYLCASSSTGVQETQYFGPGTRLLVL.